This TCR beta chain was profiled in a study of preoperative IRX-2 immunotherapy in early breast cancer. Measured with immunoSEQ multiplex PCR; TCRdb has only the in-frame clones, and not every one. Found here are approximately 30,000 clones, nearly 95% of them singletons; the top ten hold around 6.6%. The treatment here: preoperative locoregional IRX-2 cytokine immunotherapy. This phase Ib study tested locoregional IRX-2 cytokine immunotherapy given before surgery. The specimen was taken from a patient treated with IRX-2 immunotherapy. The receptor was derived from a human donor with breast cancer.

The CDR3 nucleotides are TGTGCCAGCTCACCAGGGTCAGTCAAAGATACGCAGTATTTT. Translated: CASSPGSVKDTQYF. The J gene is TRBJ2-3, the V gene TRBV18; D is undetermined. Germline loops: CDR1 KGHSH, CDR2 LQKENI. V lost 2 bases and J 5 bases, leaving 11 bases between the germline ends. This CDR3 is 14 amino acids long.